A single sample gave rise to the 7 T cell receptor beta chains below, sequenced in a study of CD8+CD57+ T cells in acquired aplastic anemia. Selection for sequencing was limited to patients who had shown CD8+CD57+ cell expansion by flow cytometry. TCR beta VDJ and CDR3 profiling used genomic DNA as template. TCRdb processed the reads anew with MiXCR; each CDR3 protein has one entry. Of under 200,000 distinct CDR3 sequences in the sample, around half were seen once. Material for sequencing was sorted CD4+, CD8+, or CD8+CD57+ T cells (not recorded which) from PBMCs. The receptors were gathered from a human donor with aplastic anemia.

This clonotype was counted at least ten times. This chain joins TRBV12-3 or TRBV12-4 and TRBJ1-2; D call uncertain. The length of the CDR3 is 14 residues. The V end lost 7 bases, the J end lost 3 bases, and 15 bases lay between the germline ends. The CDR3 region is CASTSDRVHYGYTF. The CDR3 DNA reads as TGTGCCAGCACCTCCGATCGGGTCCACTATGGCTACACCTTC.

V and J are TRBV4-1 and TRBJ1-2; no reliable D call. CDR1 MGHRA and CDR2 YSYEKL come from the germline V gene. V lost 5 bases, J lost 7 bases, and 23 bases lay in between. The CDR3 is made up of 16 amino acids. The CDR3 region has the DNA TGCGCCAGCAGCTACCTCACGGGAACAACAAGCTGTGGCTACACCTTC. Residues: CASSYLTGTTSCGYTF.

The V and J genes are TRBV10-3 and TRBJ2-1; TRBD2 aligns across 10 bases. Germline CDR1 is ENHRY and CDR2 is SYGVKD. The CDR3 extends over 18 amino acids. After removal of 4 bases from V and 8 bases from J, the junction contained 17 bases not matched to a gene. The CDR3 reads CAISGQESSGSVVHEQFF. The CDR3 DNA reads as TGTGCCATCAGTGGGCAGGAGTCTAGCGGGAGTGTAGTTCATGAGCAGTTCTTC.

This clonotype was counted ten times or more. The chain has TRBV15 and TRBJ2-1, with 9 bases aligning to TRBD1. This CDR3 contains 16 residues. The germline V gene encodes CDR1 LNHNV and CDR2 YYDKDF (reference sequence). V lost 3 bases, J lost 4 bases, and 7 bases stayed unmatched. The CDR3 loop is CATSSYTGTGYNEQFF. DNA for the CDR3: TGTGCCACCAGCAGTTACACCGGGACAGGGTACAATGAGCAGTTCTTC.

This chain connects TRBV20-1 to TRBJ2-7; 11 bases map to TRBD2. Germline V gene data show CDR1 as DFQATT and CDR2 as SNEGSKA (reference sequence). V was pared by 4 bases and J by 6 bases, with 8 bases of the junction left unmatched. The CDR3 has 14 residues. In DNA form, the CDR3 reads TGCAGTGCTACCCCTAGCGGGAGGACGGCCGAGCAGTACTTC. This gives the protein CSATPSGRTAEQYF.

This clonotype was observed many times. This rearrangement joins TRBV15 to TRBJ1-2, with D hard to call. The germline CDR1 and CDR2 sequences are LNHNV and YYDKDF (reference sequence). The CDR3 loop spans 13 amino acids. The V and J ends lost 4 bases and 3 bases respectively, with 9 bases between them. The CDR3 nucleotides are TGTGCCACCAGCACGGAGAATGACTATGGCTACACCTTC. Translated: CATSTENDYGYTF.

The V and J genes are TRBV20-1 and TRBJ2-5; D unclear. The CDR3 length is 13 residues. Germline-derived CDR1 and CDR2 are DFQATT and SNEGSKA (reference sequence). V was clipped by 0 bases and J by 5 bases, with 10 bases between them. CDR3 bases: TGCAGTGCTAGAGACGGTCTCGGGGAGACCCAGTACTTC. Its protein is CSARDGLGETQYF.